These 18 T cell receptor beta chains were all obtained from the same sample, sequenced in a study of CD8+CD57+ T cells in acquired aplastic anemia. Using genomic DNA as the template, TCR beta VDJ and CDR3 profiling was carried out. TCRdb reprocessed the reads via MiXCR and lists one record per CDR3 protein. The sample lists some 180,000 distinct CDR3 sequences, about 44% seen once, with 13% in the top ten. Patients chosen for sequencing had shown CD8+CD57+ cell expansion by flow cytometry. The sequenced sample consisted of sorted CD4+, CD8+, or CD8+CD57+ T cells (not recorded which) from PBMCs. All receptors derive from a human donor with aplastic anemia.

This sequence joins TRBV12-3 or TRBV12-4 and TRBJ1-1; TRBD1 aligns across 7 bases. After removal of 11 bases from V and 5 bases from J, the junction contained 8 bases not matched to a gene. The CDR3 runs 12 residues. CDR3 in amino acids: CAVQGSQTEAFF. CDR3 DNA: TGTGCCGTACAGGGGTCCCAGACTGAAGCTTTCTTT.

Ten or more counts support this clonotype. V usage is TRBV11-2 and J usage is TRBJ2-3; 15 nucleotides match TRBD2. The CDR3 has 19 residues. Trimming took 5 bases from V and 0 from J; bases not matched to a gene: 9. Germline CDR1 reads SGHAT; CDR2 reads FQNNGV. The CDR3 coding sequence is TGTGCCAGCAGCAGAAGGACTAGCGGGGGGGCCGGAAGCACAGATACGCAGTATTTT. Translation: CASSRRTSGGAGSTDTQYF.

This clonotype was detected many times. V usage is TRBV29-1 and J usage is TRBJ1-2; weak D call: TRBD1 (5 bases). CDR3 length: 11 residues. Germline V gene data show CDR1 as SQVTM and CDR2 as ANQGSEA. Trimming removed 6 bases at V and 9 bases at J, with 14 bases between. This CDR3 reads CSVGGGGSYTF. The CDR3 nucleotides are TGCAGCGTCGGGGGGGGTGGTAGCTACACCTTC.

In its sample, this clonotype was seen once. The CDR3 protein is CASNQGRNQPQHF. CDR3 in DNA: TGTGCCAGCAACCAGGGTCGCAATCAGCCCCAGCATTTT. The chain carries TRBV2 and TRBJ1-5, with a weak D call TRBD1 (5 bases). Germline assignment: CDR1 SNHLY and CDR2 FYNNEI. The germline V and J ends were trimmed by 7 bases and 2 bases, with 9 bases remaining between them. This CDR3 region has 13 residues.

This clonotype was seen ten or more times. This chain links TRBV5-4 with TRBJ2-3; D may be TRBD1 or TRBD2 (5 bases each). V dropped 5 bases and J dropped 0 bases, with 13 bases sitting between them. Germline-derived CDR1 and CDR2 are SGHNT and YYREEE (reference sequence). The CDR3 has 15 residues. The DNA for the CDR3 is TGTGCCAGCAGAACAGGAGGTTCTAGCACAGATACGCAGTATTTT. It translates to CASRTGGSSTDTQYF.

This clonotype came up once. This chain connects TRBV20-1 to TRBJ1-6; 9 bases agree with TRBD1. There are 16 residues in the CDR3. Germline V gives CDR1 DFQATT, CDR2 SNEGSKA (reference sequence). J lost 10 bases, V lost 0 bases, and 10 bases had no gene match. The CDR3 DNA is TGCAGTGCTAGAGACCACCGGGGGACAGGGCTCTCACCCCTCCACTTT. It translates to CSARDHRGTGLSPLHF.

V gene TRBV5-6 combines with J gene TRBJ2-5; 9 bases agree with TRBD1. The CDR3 totals 18 residues. The ends lost 4 bases at V and 3 bases at J; junction bases unmatched: 16. Germline V gene data show CDR1 as SGHDT and CDR2 as YYEEEE. The CDR3 coding sequence is TGTGCCAGCAGCGTGGGGACAGGGTGGGGTGTGACTGAAGAGACCCAGTACTTC. Translated, it gives CASSVGTGWGVTEETQYF.

This clonotype was recorded at least ten times. The chain uses TRBV2 and TRBJ2-2; D is unclear. The germline V and J ends were trimmed by 6 bases and 0 bases, with 14 bases remaining between them. The length of the CDR3 is 16 residues. In germline, CDR1 is SNHLY, CDR2 FYNNEI. CDR3 nucleotides: TGTGCCAGCAGCCGCTCAGGACGACCGAACACCGGGGAGCTGTTTTTT. It specifies CASSRSGRPNTGELFF.

The chain recombines TRBV12-3 or TRBV12-4 with TRBJ2-7, with D perhaps TRBD1 (8 bases). The CDR3 is 14 amino acids. Trimming stripped 6 bases from V and 6 bases from J, with 18 bases between. The CDR3 region has the DNA TGTGCCAGCAGGACCCGGACAGGGAGGGGCGAGCAGTACTTC. This gives the protein CASRTRTGRGEQYF.

V is TRBV24-1 and J is TRBJ1-2; 10 bases are shared with TRBD1. Germline V lookup: CDR1 KGHDR, CDR2 SFDVKD. V lost 3 bases, J lost 8 bases, and 5 bases stayed unmatched. This CDR3 has 14 amino acids. Written as DNA, the CDR3 is TGTGCCACCAGTGATGGGGGACAGGGGCGCGGCTACACCTTC. It translates to CATSDGGQGRGYTF.

This clonotype has a count of ten or more. The rearrangement uses TRBV20-1 and TRBJ1-1; no clear D gene. Germline V CDR1 and CDR2: DFQATT, SNEGSKA (reference sequence). V shed 1 base and J shed 1 base, with 7 bases lying between them. The CDR3 loop spans 13 amino acids. CDR3 DNA sequence: TGCAGTGCTAGAGTACACCAGAACACTGAAGCTTTCTTT. Amino acids: CSARVHQNTEAFF.

This clonotype occurred many times. V gene TRBV4-1 combines with J gene TRBJ1-1, with D maybe TRBD1 (6 bases). CDR1 is MGHRA, CDR2 YSYEKL, per germline. The CDR3 consists of 13 residues. V lost 3 bases to trimming and J lost 5 bases, with 10 bases between them. CDR3 coding DNA: TGCGCCAGCAGCCATACAGGGAGGACTGAAGCTTTCTTT. Translation: CASSHTGRTEAFF.

At least ten counts were recorded for this clonotype. The J gene is TRBJ2-1, the V gene TRBV25-1; D ambiguous. V lost 5 bases and J lost 4, with 6 bases in between. The CDR3 runs to 12 residues. In germline, CDR1 is MGHDK, CDR2 SYGVNS. In DNA, the CDR3 is TGTGCCAGCAGTCACCAATACAATGAGCAGTTCTTC. This gives the protein CASSHQYNEQFF.

This clonotype was picked up a small number of times. V is TRBV6-1 and J is TRBJ2-6; TRBD1 agrees at 8 bases. Germline trimming cut 5 bases from V and 0 bases from J; bases unmatched to any gene: 9. The CDR3 is made up of 18 amino acids. Germline V lookup: CDR1 MNHNS, CDR2 SASEGT. CDR3: CASSTRDRQHSGANVLTF. The CDR3 nucleotides are TGTGCCAGCAGTACCCGGGACAGGCAACACTCTGGGGCCAACGTCCTGACTTTC.

This clonotype has a handful of counts. This may be a read error, as it is one base from a much larger clone. The gene calls are TRBV6-1 and TRBJ2-7; 8 nucleotides match TRBD1. The CDR3 contains 16 residues. Germline assignment: CDR1 MNHNS and CDR2 SASEGT. CDR3: CGSSPGSGQDSYEQYF. DNA for the CDR3: TGTGGCAGCAGCCCTGGTTCGGGACAGGATTCCTACGAGCAGTACTTC.

This clonotype was detected many times. The gene calls are TRBV5-1 and TRBJ2-3; 7 positions agree with TRBD2. There are 13 residues in the CDR3. Looked up from germline, CDR1 is SGHRS and CDR2 is YFSETQ. V trimming: 2 bases; J trimming: 8 bases; junction bases outside the gene matches: 5. The CDR3 bases are TGCGCCAGCAGCTTACGGACGGGGGGTACGCAGTATTTT. Its protein product is CASSLRTGGTQYF.

This rearrangement joins TRBV9 to TRBJ2-1; no firm D call. The CDR3 has 15 amino acids. Looked up from germline, CDR1 is SGDLS and CDR2 is YYNGEE. Between the trimmed V and J ends, which lost 0 bases and 0 bases, there was a span of 7 bases. The CDR3 nucleotides are TGTGCCAGCAGCGTAGGTCCGAGCTCCTACAATGAGCAGTTCTTC. Its translation is CASSVGPSSYNEQFF. Based on the CDR3 plus reference TRBV9 and TRBJ2-1, the full variable domain is DSGVTQTPKHLITATGQRVTLRCSPRSGDLSVYWYQQSLDQGLQFLIQYYNGEERAKGNILERFSAQQFPDLHSELNLSSLELGDSALYFCASSVGPSSYNEQFFGPGTRLTVL.

This clonotype was detected only a few times. This chain connects TRBV20-1 to TRBJ2-5; 7 bases line up with TRBD1. Germline CDR1 is DFQATT and CDR2 is SNEGSKA (reference sequence). This CDR3 contains 14 residues. The CDR3 DNA follows: TGCAGCGTTGAAGGCCAGGGGGTCGGTGAGACCCAGTACTTC. The encoded protein is CSVEGQGVGETQYF.